This T cell receptor (beta chain) was identified during a study of post-analysis software for immune sequencing data. Trimming cost V 6 bases and J 5 bases, with 20 bases left between them. Germline-derived CDR1 and CDR2 are MNHNY and SVGAGI (reference sequence). The CDR3 is 16 residues long. Study outcomes and limitations: Samples prepared in the same batch strongly co-clustered by F measure. Included in a set of about 5 TRBV segments more frequent in patients than controls were TRBV5-6, TRBV5-1 and TRBV20-1. Normalized Chao1 diversity was significantly reduced in patients versus controls.

Included in the TCR beta cDNA libraries were unique molecular identifiers. TCRdb itself ran the PCR reads through MiXCR, one entry per CDR3 protein. The sample records about 770,000 distinct CDR3 sequences, around 46% being singletons. Concerning this clonotype itself: What it binds is unknown.

The chain couples TRBV6-6 to TRBJ2-4; TRBD1 might be the D (5 bases). The receptor was derived from a girl aged 10-17 years with multiple sclerosis. Sequences were obtained from blood. This CDR3 is CASRQGVGRGENIQYF. For the CDR3, the DNA is TGTGCCAGCAGGCAGGGCGTAGGGCGTGGGGAAAACATTCAGTACTTC.